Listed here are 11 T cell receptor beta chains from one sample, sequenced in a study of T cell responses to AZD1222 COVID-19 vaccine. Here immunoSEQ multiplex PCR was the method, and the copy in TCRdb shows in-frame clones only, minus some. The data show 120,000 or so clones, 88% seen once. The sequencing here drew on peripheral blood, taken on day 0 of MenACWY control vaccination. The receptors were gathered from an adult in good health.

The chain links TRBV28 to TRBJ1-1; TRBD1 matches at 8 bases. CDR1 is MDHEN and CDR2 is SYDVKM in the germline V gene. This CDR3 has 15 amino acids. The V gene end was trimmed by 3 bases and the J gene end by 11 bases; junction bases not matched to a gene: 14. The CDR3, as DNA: TGTGCCAGCAGTTTTAGTCTTCCCAGGGGGCTAAAGGCTTTCTTT. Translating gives CASSFSLPRGLKAFF. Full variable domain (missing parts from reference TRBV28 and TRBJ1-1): DVKVTQSSRYLVKRTGEKVFLECVQDMDHENMFWYRQDPGLGLRLIYFSYDVKMKEKGDIPEGYSVSREKKERFSLILESASTNQTSMYLCASSFSLPRGLKAFFGQGTRLTVV.

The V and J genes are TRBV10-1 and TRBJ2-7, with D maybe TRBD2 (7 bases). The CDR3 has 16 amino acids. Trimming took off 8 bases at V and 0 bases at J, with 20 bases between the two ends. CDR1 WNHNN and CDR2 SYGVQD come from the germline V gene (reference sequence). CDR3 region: CASEVPRGRGSYEQYF. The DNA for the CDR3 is TGCGCCAGCGAGGTCCCGCGGGGGCGGGGCTCCTACGAGCAGTACTTC.

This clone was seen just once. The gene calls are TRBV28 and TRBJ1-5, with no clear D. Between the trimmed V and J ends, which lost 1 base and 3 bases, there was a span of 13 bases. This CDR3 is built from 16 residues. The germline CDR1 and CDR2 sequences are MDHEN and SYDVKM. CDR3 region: CASSLYYSLNNQPQHF. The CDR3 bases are TGTGCCAGCAGTTTATATTACAGCCTGAACAATCAGCCCCAGCATTTT.

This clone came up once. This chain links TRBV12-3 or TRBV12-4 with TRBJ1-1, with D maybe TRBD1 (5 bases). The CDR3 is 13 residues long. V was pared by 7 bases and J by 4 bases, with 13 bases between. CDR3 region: CASNGAGSTEAFF. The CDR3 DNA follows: TGTGCCAGCAACGGGGCGGGGTCCACTGAAGCTTTCTTT.

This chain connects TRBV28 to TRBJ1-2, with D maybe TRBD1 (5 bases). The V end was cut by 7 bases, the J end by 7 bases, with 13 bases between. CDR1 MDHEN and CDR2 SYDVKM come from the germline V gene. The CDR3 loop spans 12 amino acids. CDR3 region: CASIAGVGGYTF. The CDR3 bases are TGTGCCAGCATTGCGGGGGTTGGTGGCTACACCTTC.

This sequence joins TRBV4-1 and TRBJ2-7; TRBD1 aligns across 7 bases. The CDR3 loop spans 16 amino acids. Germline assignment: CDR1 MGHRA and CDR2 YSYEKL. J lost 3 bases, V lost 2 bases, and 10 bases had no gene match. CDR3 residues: CASSQNRGQARYEQYF. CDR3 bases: TGCGCCAGCAGCCAAAATCGCGGACAGGCACGCTACGAGCAGTACTTC.

The CDR3 loop reads CASSTQLTNFGGGDYGYTF. For the CDR3, the DNA is TGTGCCAGTAGTACCCAACTCACCAATTTTGGGGGTGGGGACTATGGCTACACCTTC. The chain is built from TRBV19 and TRBJ1-2; D is possibly TRBD1 (5 bases). V lost 4 bases, J lost 3 bases, and 27 bases lay in between. In germline, CDR1 is LNHDA, CDR2 SQIVND (reference sequence). The CDR3 runs 19 residues.

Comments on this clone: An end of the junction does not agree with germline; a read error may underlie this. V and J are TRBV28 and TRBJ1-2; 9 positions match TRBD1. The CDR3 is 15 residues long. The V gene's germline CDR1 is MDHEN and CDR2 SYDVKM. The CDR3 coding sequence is TGTGTCAGCAGTTCCTACGGGACAGGGATTTATGGCTACACCTTC. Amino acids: CVSSSYGTGIYGYTF.

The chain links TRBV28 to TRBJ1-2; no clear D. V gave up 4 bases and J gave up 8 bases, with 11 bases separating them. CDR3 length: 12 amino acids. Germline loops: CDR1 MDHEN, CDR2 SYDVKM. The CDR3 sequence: CASSSGWGGYTF. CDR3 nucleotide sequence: TGTGCCAGCAGTTCTGGTTGGGGAGGCTACACCTTC.

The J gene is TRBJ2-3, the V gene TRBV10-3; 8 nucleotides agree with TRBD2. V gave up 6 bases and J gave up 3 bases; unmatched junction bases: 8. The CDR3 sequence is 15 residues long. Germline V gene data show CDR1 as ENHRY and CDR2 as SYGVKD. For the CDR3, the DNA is TGTGCCATCAGGGCCCTAGCGGGCAAAACAGATACGCAGTATTTT. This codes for CAIRALAGKTDTQYF.

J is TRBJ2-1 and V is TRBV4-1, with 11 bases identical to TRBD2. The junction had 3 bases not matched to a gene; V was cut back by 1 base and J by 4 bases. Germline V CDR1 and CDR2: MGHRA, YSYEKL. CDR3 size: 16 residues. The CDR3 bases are TGCGCCAGCAGCCAAGTCCTAGCGGGGGGATACAATGAGCAGTTCTTC. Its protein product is CASSQVLAGGYNEQFF.